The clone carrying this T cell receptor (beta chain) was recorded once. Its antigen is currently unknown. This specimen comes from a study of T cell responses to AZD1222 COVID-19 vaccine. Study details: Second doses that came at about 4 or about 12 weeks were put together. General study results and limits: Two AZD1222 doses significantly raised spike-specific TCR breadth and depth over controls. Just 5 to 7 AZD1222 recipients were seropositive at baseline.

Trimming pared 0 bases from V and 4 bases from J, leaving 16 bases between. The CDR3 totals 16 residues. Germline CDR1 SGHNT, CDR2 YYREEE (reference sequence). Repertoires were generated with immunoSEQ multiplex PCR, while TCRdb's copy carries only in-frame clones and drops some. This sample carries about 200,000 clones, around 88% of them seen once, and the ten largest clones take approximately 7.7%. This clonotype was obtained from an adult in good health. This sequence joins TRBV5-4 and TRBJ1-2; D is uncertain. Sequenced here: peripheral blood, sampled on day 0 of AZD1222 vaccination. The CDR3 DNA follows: TGTGCCAGCAGCTTGGGGCAACTACAGAGACTCTATGGCTACACCTTC. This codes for CASSLGQLQRLYGYTF.